Listed below are T cell receptor beta chains from one sample, sequenced in a study of long-term antiretroviral therapy in people with HIV. Clones were read by immunoSEQ multiplex PCR, and TCRdb kept only the in-frame ones, dropping some. The sample contains about 30,000 clones, around four fifths of which appear only once. The source material was unsorted PBMCs, sampled 1.5 years before starting antiretroviral therapy. These receptors originate from a man aged 18-30 years with HIV. Each CDR3 is given with its conserved first and last residue. The order of the fields is J gene, clone size, V gene, D gene, CDR3 DNA, CDR3 protein. The D gene is left open where the match is weak. Clone size is given for some rows only: seen once, a few or many times, or a class if the clone is expanded.

>TRBJ1-2|.|TRBV28|.
TGTGCCAGCACCGACTTAGGGGTTAACTATGGCTACACCTTC
CASTDLGVNYGYTF
>TRBJ2-3|.|TRBV7-6|TRBD1
TGTGCCAGCAGCCTGACAGGGGGCACAGATACGCAGTATTTT
CASSLTGGTDTQYF
>TRBJ1-1|.|TRBV6-6|.
TGTGCCAGCAGCCTCGGACAGTTTGAAGCTTTCTTT
CASSLGQFEAFF
>TRBJ2-1|.|TRBV5-1|.
TGCGCCAGCAGCTTGGCCGGCTCTCGAAGCTCCTACAATGAGCAGTTCTTC
CASSLAGSRSSYNEQFF
>TRBJ2-7|.|TRBV7-9|.
TGTGCCAGCAGCTCCCCACAGGGTAACGAGCAGTACTTC
CASSSPQGNEQYF
>TRBJ1-1|few|TRBV4-1|.
TGCGCCAGCAGCCAAGAGCAGGTTTATACTGAAGCTTTCTTT
CASSQEQVYTEAFF
>TRBJ2-7|.|TRBV7-9|.
TGTGCCAGCAGCTTAGACCTGGGACACTCCTACGAGCAGTACTTC
CASSLDLGHSYEQYF
>TRBJ2-1|.|TRBV2|TRBD2
TGTGCCAGCAGTGAAGCGTGGCGGGGGGGGAGGGATGAGCAGTTCTTC
CASSEAWRGGRDEQFF
>TRBJ2-4|.|TRBV11-3|.
TGTGCCAGCAGCTTCGGAGGATTCAACGACATTCAGTACTTC
CASSFGGFNDIQYF
>TRBJ2-7|.|TRBV5-1|.
TGCGCCAGCAGCTTGGTCGGGAGCTCCTACGAGCAGTACTTC
CASSLVGSSYEQYF
>TRBJ1-1|.|TRBV5-6|.
TGTGCCAGCAGCCCCCCGGGTGGAATTAATGAAGCTTTCTTT
CASSPPGGINEAFF
>TRBJ1-2|.|TRBV7-3|.
TGTGCCAGCAGCGTAAGGCAGGGAGGACAGCCCTTAGTTTATGGCTACACCTTC
CASSVRQGGQPLVYGYTF
>TRBJ1-2|few|TRBV27|.
TGTGCCAGCAGAACAGGTTATTTAAAAGGCTACACCTTC
CASRTGYLKGYTF
>TRBJ2-7|.|TRBV2|TRBD2
TGTGCCAGCAGTACTAGCGGCCCCGCCTACGAGCAGTACTTC
CASSTSGPAYEQYF
>TRBJ2-1|once|TRBV6-1|.
TGTGCCAGCAGTGACCCCGGGACATTCTACAATGAGCAGTTCTTC
CASSDPGTFYNEQFF
>TRBJ1-5|.|TRBV10-1|TRBD1
TGCGCCAGCAGGGACAGGGATAATCAGCCCCAGCATTTT
CASRDRDNQPQHF
>TRBJ1-2|.|TRBV15|.
TGTGCCACCAGCTCGTGGGGCAGGAGTTCTAACTATGGCTACACCTTC
CATSSWGRSSNYGYTF
>TRBJ1-2|once|TRBV7-3|.
TGTGCCAGCAGCTTAACCCGGGACACTTTGGGGGGCTACACCTTC
CASSLTRDTLGGYTF
>TRBJ2-7|.|TRBV4-2|.
TGTGCCAGCAGCCAATCCTCTTGGTCGGCTGGCGAGCAGTACTTC
CASSQSSWSAGEQYF
>TRBJ1-5|.|TRBV7-2|.
TGTGCCAGCAGCCAGTTAAGAGCCAACAATCAGCCCCAGCATTTT
CASSQLRANNQPQHF
>TRBJ1-1|.|TRBV5-1|TRBD1
TGCGCCAGCAGCTTGGCCCGCGACAGGGTGAACACTGAAGCTTTCTTT
CASSLARDRVNTEAFF
>TRBJ2-3|few|TRBV11-2|TRBD2
TGTGCCAGCAGCCGAGAGCCCCCGGGAGCGGGAGCAGTAGATACGCAGTATTTT
CASSREPPGAGAVDTQYF
>TRBJ2-7|few|TRBV5-1|TRBD2
TGCGCCAGCAGCTTGGCCGGTACGGGGGGCGAGCAGTACTTC
CASSLAGTGGEQYF
>TRBJ2-3|.|TRBV7-8|.
TGTGCCAGCAGCTTCGGAGCTCTCGGGGGGCCGCATACGCAGTATTTT
CASSFGALGGPHTQYF
>TRBJ2-1|once|TRBV4-1|TRBD2
TGCGCCAGCAGCCATTCCCCCGGGACTAGAACAATAAGGAGCTCCTACAATGAGCAGTTCTTC
CASSHSPGTRTIRSSYNEQFF
>TRBJ2-7|.|TRBV5-1|.
TGCGCCAGCAGCTTGACAGGGTCGGGCTACGAGCAGTACTTC
CASSLTGSGYEQYF
>TRBJ2-7|once|TRBV6-1|.
TGTGCCAGCAGTCAGACAGACTCCTACGAGCAGTACTTC
CASSQTDSYEQYF
>TRBJ2-1|.|TRBV2|.
TGTGCCAGCAGTGAGCGGAAAAGGACCTACAATGAGCAGTTCTTC
CASSERKRTYNEQFF
>TRBJ1-4|.|TRBV19|.
TGTGCCAGTAGTATGTCAGGGTTTGGAAAACTGTTTTTT
CASSMSGFGKLFF
>TRBJ1-3|medium-sized|TRBV30|.
TGTGCCTGGAGAGGATCTGGAAACACCATATATTTT
CAWRGSGNTIYF
>TRBJ1-2|few|TRBV5-4|.
TGTGCCAGCAGCTCCTGGGACACTCTTAGCTACACCTTC
CASSSWDTLSYTF
>TRBJ2-3|few|TRBV1|.
TGCACCAGCAGCCACCCCCGGTGTGGGGTAAGCGGGAGGCGCACAGATACGCAGTATTTT
CTSSHPRCGVSGRRTDTQYF
>TRBJ1-4|.|TRBV12-5|.
TGTGCTAGTGTTAGTGCCACTAATGAAAAACTGTTTTTT
CASVSATNEKLFF
>TRBJ2-3|once|TRBV7-8|TRBD1
TGTGCCAGCAGCTTCCACCGGAGCGCGCACAGGGGGCAGGGAGATACGCAGTATTTT
CASSFHRSAHRGQGDTQYF
>TRBJ1-3|.|TRBV5-4|.
TGTGCCAGCAGCTTGTCCGCAGCGCGCGGAAACACCATATATTTT
CASSLSAARGNTIYF
>TRBJ1-2|few|TRBV29-1|.
TGCAGCGTGGGTGGAGGGGTCGGGGCATTGGATGGCTACACCTTC
CSVGGGVGALDGYTF
>TRBJ2-5|medium-sized|TRBV19|.
TGTGCCAGTAGTATGGGCAAGGGATTTGTAGAGACCCAGTACTTC
CASSMGKGFVETQYF
>TRBJ2-7|.|TRBV6-5|.
TGTGCCAGCAGTTACGGGATCTCCTACGAGCAGTACTTC
CASSYGISYEQYF
>TRBJ2-3|.|TRBV11-2|TRBD1
TGTGCCAGCAGCTTTCGGGACAGGGAACATGTTACGCAGTATTTT
CASSFRDREHVTQYF
>TRBJ1-5|.|TRBV4-3|.
TGCGCCAGCAGCCAAGATGTACGGGATCGGCCCCAGCATTTT
CASSQDVRDRPQHF
>TRBJ2-3|.|TRBV7-3|TRBD2
TGTGCCAGCAGCTTAGCAACGGGAGGGCTTACAGATACGCAGTATTTT
CASSLATGGLTDTQYF
>TRBJ2-7|medium-sized|TRBV19|.
TGTGCCAGTAGTATAGTCGGCGGGGAATACGAGCAGTACTTC
CASSIVGGEYEQYF
>TRBJ2-1|.|TRBV5-1|.
TGCGCCACCAATCGGGGGTCTTACAATGAGCAGTTCTTC
CATNRGSYNEQFF
>TRBJ1-1|.|TRBV5-4|.
TGTGCCAGCAGCGTATACATGAGCACTGAAGCTTTCTTT
CASSVYMSTEAFF
>TRBJ2-1|.|TRBV6-5|TRBD2
TGTGCCAGCTGGACGGGGGGGAATGAGCAGTTCTTC
CASWTGGNEQFF
>TRBJ2-7|once|TRBV9|TRBD2
TGTGCCAGCAGCCCTGGGACTAGCGGCTCCTACGAGCAGTACTTC
CASSPGTSGSYEQYF
>TRBJ2-5|.|TRBV5-1|TRBD2
TGCGCCAGCAATTCACAGGAGGGCGGGGGGCCGAGGGAGACCCAGTACTTC
CASNSQEGGGPRETQYF